The T cell receptor (beta chain) under discussion was sequenced for a study of T cell clonotyping in hematopoietic cell transplantation (dated by TCRdb to the early 2020s). Regarding the study in general: A total of 130 to 150 blood samples were collected in the study from some 37 consecutive transplant recipients and their related donors. Patients were recruited between September 2015 and early 2017 and followed until late 2020 or death. The research as a whole found: Donor and pretransplant recipient Inverse Simpson Index values predicted broader posttransplant TCR repertoire diversity. The sample size was limited and the cells went unsorted, which meant the CD4 and CD8 repertoire contributions could not be told apart. A decrease in recipient TCR diversity was observed after transplant, and a progressive increase in pathologically expanded clonotypes was seen from day 30 to day 180. Recipient repertoires showed only a small fraction of overlap with donor repertoires, and over 97% appeared de novo at the given depth.

TCR beta CDR3 regions were amplified from genomic DNA with the immunoSEQ assay, a bias-controlled multiplex PCR using V- and J-specific primers. A second PCR step added a proprietary barcode and Illumina adapter sequences to the CDR3 amplicons. An Illumina MiSeq instrument was used for sequencing of the CDR3 libraries. As for how the authors treated the data: Export and quality control were done with immunoSEQ Analyzer 3.0, while downstream analyses used R Bioconductor and Immunarch. Only productive rearrangements in the normalized downsampled data set went into calculating the repertoire metrics. In the normalized cohort, a clonotype counted as pathologically expanded if the clonotype was larger than 5 templates. The Inverse Simpson Index served as the measure of repertoire diversity. The non-normalized data set was used for CMV-specificity analyses so that all clonotypes could be captured. Held by TCRdb, this immuneACCESS table contains in-frame sequences only and omits some clones. Under half of the omission traces to an unresolved V gene where checked; the cause of the rest is unknown. Clonal size and the V and J genes are those of that table, whereas D and trimming came from the DNA. Across this sample there are 9,000 or so clones, with roughly 85% seen only once. Roughly 29% of the sample is taken by the ten largest.

This clone was seen only a few times. The antigen this receptor binds is unknown. There are no base qualities to consult, and no much larger clone falls within one base. There are 13 amino acids in the CDR3, from cysteine to phenylalanine inclusive. The DNA shown is the 39-base CDR3, in frame from base 1. V is clipped by 1 base and J by 2 bases, and the sequence between their germline boundaries is 5 bases long. In the germline V gene, CDR1 corresponds to KGHSH and CDR2 to LQKENI. The sample's time point label is to be understood as: 180 days after allo-HCT. Blood from recipients was drawn roughly 28 days before transplant, then again at days 30, 100 and 180 after transplant. Using Nuclei Lysis Solution, genomic DNA was extracted from unfractionated peripheral blood mononuclear cells that were either fresh or cryopreserved.

The receptor comes from a female patient between 30 and 45 years old who had an allogeneic stem cell transplant, so the T cells may come from the graft donor. Some clones in this sample may be carry-over from other donors' samples. Rearrangement joined TRBV18 to TRBJ1-1, with the D gene not confidently named. Sequenced material: PBMCs, taken 180 days after allogeneic stem cell transplant. The CDR3 is CASSPQDNTEAFF. The nucleotides are TGTGCCAGCTCACCACAGGACAACACTGAAGCTTTCTTT. The variable domain in full, with residues beyond the CDR3 obtained from the reference TRBV18 and TRBJ1-1 genes, is NAGVMQNPRHLVRRRGQEARLRCSPMKGHSHVYWYRQLPEEGLKFMVYLQKENIIDESGMPKERFSAEFPKEGPSILRIQQVVRGDSAAYFCASSPQDNTEAFFGQGTRLTVV.